The T cell receptor (beta chain) under discussion was sequenced for a study of T cell responses to AZD1222 COVID-19 vaccine. Points from the study as a whole: Spike-specific TCR breadth and depth rose after two AZD1222 doses. Only a handful of people who got AZD1222 tested seropositive at baseline. A mostly white British donor set with more females was recruited, and clonal diversity was possibly underestimated.

Only in-frame clones appear in the TCRdb table, and some are missing; sequencing was by immunoSEQ multiplex PCR. The sample records some 180,000 clones, more than 80% being singletons. About this clone: Its antigen remains unidentified.

V was cut by 4 bases and J by 6 bases, with 9 bases left in between. This CDR3 is built from 12 residues. Per germline, CDR1 LGHDT and CDR2 YNNKEL (reference sequence). The chain is built from TRBV3-1 (or the pseudogene TRBV3-2) and TRBJ1-2; weak D call: TRBD1 (5 bases). The clonotype originates from an adult in good health. This material consisted of peripheral blood, taken on day 0 of AZD1222 vaccination. In nucleotides, the CDR3 is TGTGCCAGCAGCCGGACATCGGATGGCTACACCTTC. Translating it yields CASSRTSDGYTF.